The 17 T cell receptor beta chains listed next were all sequenced from one sample in a study of cytotoxic CD8 clonotypes in ibrutinib-treated CLL (dated by TCRdb to about 2021). The library was made by the immunoSEQ multiplex PCR assay. TCRdb limited this immuneACCESS table to in-frame rearrangements with V and J called. A share of clones is missing; checked studies link under half to unresolved V genes, and the rest is unexplained. This sample has about 140,000 clones in its table, and around 82% of those were observed once. The ten largest clones take up approximately 7.6% of the sample. The specimen comprised PBMCs, sampled after 36 months of ibrutinib treatment. The receptors here all came from a human donor with chronic lymphocytic leukemia.

This rearrangement joins TRBV7-9 to TRBJ1-6, with D uncertain. Trimming cost V 2 bases and J 10 bases, with 12 bases left between them. The V gene's germline CDR1 is SEHNR and CDR2 FQNEAQ (reference sequence). The CDR3 consists of 14 residues. The CDR3 DNA follows: TGTGCCAGCAGCTTACCTTGGAGGAACTCACCCCTCCACTTT. Encoded protein: CASSLPWRNSPLHF.

The chain's CDR3 is CASSAGGADYGYTF. The CDR3 region has the DNA TGTGCCAGCAGTGCCGGCGGGGCCGATTATGGCTACACCTTC. The gene calls are TRBV28 and TRBJ1-2; a possible D gene is TRBD1 (5 bases). V was shortened by 5 bases and J by 5 bases, with 15 bases between the two germline ends. CDR1 is MDHEN and CDR2 is SYDVKM in the germline V gene. This CDR3 is built from 14 residues.

The J gene is TRBJ2-7, the V gene TRBV6-6; 13 nucleotides agree with TRBD2. This CDR3 contains 15 residues. Germline CDR1 MNHNY, CDR2 SVGAGI (reference sequence). The V segment lost 4 bases and the J segment 2 bases; nucleotides outside the gene matches: 2. The CDR3, as DNA: TGTGCCAGCAGTTCTGGACTAGCGGGGGCCTACGAGCAGTACTTC. Its translation: CASSSGLAGAYEQYF.

The J gene is TRBJ2-7, the V gene TRBV4-2; D is perhaps TRBD1 or TRBD2 (5 bases each). The germline V gene has CDR1 LGHNA and CDR2 YNFKEQ. The CDR3 is 15 residues long. V lost 0 bases and J lost 0, with 9 bases in between. In nucleotides, the CDR3 is TGTGCCAGCAGCCAAGAGGACGGGACCTCCTACGAGCAGTACTTC. This translates into CASSQEDGTSYEQYF.

This clone was observed once. V and J are TRBV29-1 and TRBJ2-2; 7 nucleotides line up with TRBD1. The CDR3 has 14 residues. The V gene end was trimmed by 4 bases and the J gene end by 5 bases; junction bases not matched to a gene: 7. The germline CDR1 and CDR2 sequences are SQVTM and ANQGSEA. The CDR3 loop reads CSVGNHRGTGELFF. The DNA of the CDR3 is TGCAGCGTTGGTAACCACAGGGGAACCGGGGAGCTGTTTTTT.

The CDR3 is CASSLGYDGELFF. The CDR3, as DNA: TGCGCCAGCAGCTTGGGATACGACGGGGAGCTGTTTTTT. The V gene is TRBV5-1, the J gene TRBJ2-2; D call uncertain. The ends were cut back, 0 bases at V and 7 bases at J, with 7 bases in the middle. Germline CDR1 and CDR2: SGHRS and YFSETQ. The CDR3 is made up of 13 amino acids.

This rearrangement joins TRBV5-1 to TRBJ2-7, with D uncertain. The CDR3 loop spans 13 amino acids. With 2 bases removed from V and 3 bases from J, the gap between germline ends came to 9 bases. Germline CDR1 reads SGHRS; CDR2 reads YFSETQ. The CDR3 sequence is CASSFYSNYEQYF. The CDR3 nucleotides read TGCGCCAGCAGCTTTTACAGCAACTACGAGCAGTACTTC.

V usage is TRBV2 and J usage is TRBJ1-4; the D gene is possibly TRBD1 (5 bases). V was trimmed by 10 bases and J by 7 bases, leaving 19 bases between them. Germline V gives CDR1 SNHLY, CDR2 FYNNEI. The CDR3 is 14 residues long. The CDR3 DNA reads TGTGCCACCCGTGTTGATAGGGGAAGTGAAAAACTGTTTTTT. It specifies CATRVDRGSEKLFF.

This clone is a singleton in its sample. J is TRBJ2-1 and V is TRBV5-1; D remains unclear. CDR1 is SGHRS and CDR2 is YFSETQ in the germline V gene. The CDR3 contains 14 residues. Trimming pared 0 bases from V and 8 bases from J, leaving 12 bases between. The CDR3 region has the DNA TGCGCCAGCAGCTTGGCGTGGGGAAGGGATGAGCAGTTCTTC. This gives the protein CASSLAWGRDEQFF.

The chain has TRBV6-5 and TRBJ2-7, with D unresolved. Germline CDR1 MNHEY, CDR2 SVGAGI. V lost 0 bases, J lost 3 bases, and 12 bases lay in between. The CDR3 runs to 15 residues. Here the CDR3 DNA reads TGTGCCAGCAGTTACTCCCAAAACGCTCTCTACGAGCAGTACTTC. Protein sequence: CASSYSQNALYEQYF.

This clone was seen more than once but under ten times. This sequence joins TRBV6-1 and TRBJ1-3, with 8 positions matching TRBD1. Germline V lookup: CDR1 MNHNS, CDR2 SASEGT. The V gene end was trimmed by 6 bases and the J gene end by 8 bases; junction bases not matched to a gene: 9. The CDR3 is 14 amino acids. The chain's CDR3 is CASRFDRGEDTIYF. CDR3 nucleotide sequence: TGTGCCAGCAGATTTGACAGGGGAGAGGACACCATATATTTT.

The chain recombines TRBV9 with TRBJ1-1, with D possibly TRBD1 on 6 matching bases. V shed 3 bases and J shed 10 bases, with 13 bases lying between them. Germline CDR1 reads SGDLS; CDR2 reads YYNGEE. The CDR3 is 12 residues long. The CDR3 bases are TGTGCCAGCAGCGCGGGGGGCCGGGGAGCTTTCTTT. Residues: CASSAGGRGAFF.

The genes are TRBV5-5 and TRBJ1-5; 7 bases align to TRBD1. CDR3 length: 17 amino acids. Trimming took 4 bases from V and 5 from J; bases not matched to a gene: 15. CDR1 is SGHKS and CDR2 is YYEKEE in the germline V gene (reference sequence). As DNA, the CDR3 is TGTGCCAGCAGCGTGCGCCCCCTCTGGACAGGTTATCAGCCCCAGCATTTT. This translates into CASSVRPLWTGYQPQHF.

This clone has a handful of counts. The chain employs TRBV5-1 and TRBJ2-5; possible D gene TRBD1, 6 bases. V was cut by 4 bases and J by 5 bases, with 9 bases left in between. The CDR3 sequence is 12 residues long. CDR1 is SGHRS, CDR2 YFSETQ, per germline. The CDR3 sequence: CASSPGVETQYF. DNA for the CDR3: TGCGCCAGCAGCCCAGGGGTGGAGACCCAGTACTTC.

This chain links TRBV11-2 with TRBJ1-3, with 9 positions matching TRBD1. Trimming removed 5 bases from V and 2 bases from J; junction bases left unmatched: 10. The germline CDR1 and CDR2 sequences are SGHAT and FQNNGV. This CDR3 has 17 residues. This CDR3 is CASSPGQGRVPGNTIYF. The CDR3 bases are TGTGCCAGCAGCCCAGGACAGGGGAGAGTACCTGGAAACACCATATATTTT.

The table lists this clone with a few counts. The chain uses TRBV30 and TRBJ2-7; 7 nucleotides line up with TRBD2. Per the germline V gene, CDR1 is GTSNPN and CDR2 is SVGIG (reference sequence). The V segment lost 2 bases and the J segment 6 bases; nucleotides outside the gene matches: 4. The CDR3 is 12 residues long. CDR3 in DNA: TGTGCCTGGAGTATTAGCGGGCCCGAGCAGTACTTC. It is translated as CAWSISGPEQYF.

The chain carries TRBV19 and TRBJ2-5; the match to TRBD2 covers 8 bases. Germline V gene lookup returns CDR1 LNHDA and CDR2 SQIVND (reference sequence). V shed 11 bases, J shed 5 bases, and the junction held 19 bases outside the gene matches. The CDR3 consists of 16 residues. The CDR3, as DNA: TGTGCCCCTAGGATGGTCGGGAGGGCCTTACTGGAGACCCAGTACTTC. Its protein is CAPRMVGRALLETQYF.